Following are 11 T cell receptor beta chains from one sample sequenced in a study of early T cells in non-severe SARS-CoV-2 infection. TCRdb fed the 5' RACE reads into MiXCR, producing one record per CDR3 protein. The data show tens of thousands of distinct CDR3 sequences, with around 4.5% seen just once and around 5.9% held by the top ten. Material: whole blood, obtained at baseline. All receptors come from an adult who was a healthcare worker with PCR-confirmed SARS-CoV-2 infection or an uninfected control (not recorded which).

By its share, this clonotype is medium-sized (0.01 to 0.1%). The rearrangement links TRBV7-2 to TRBJ1-4; 10 nucleotides align to TRBD1. This CDR3 comprises 15 residues. The germline CDR1 and CDR2 sequences are SGHTA and FQGNSA. Trimming cost V 4 bases and J 7 bases; bases outside gene matches: 6. The CDR3 loop is CASSSTGGLGEKLFF. The DNA of the CDR3 is TGTGCCAGCAGCTCGACAGGGGGCCTTGGTGAAAAACTGTTTTTT.

This clonotype came up many times. This chain connects TRBV2 to TRBJ2-3, with D possibly matching TRBD2 (6 bases). This CDR3 is built from 14 residues. Between the trimmed V and J ends, which lost 5 bases and 5 bases, there was a span of 14 bases. CDR1 is SNHLY, CDR2 FYNNEI, per germline. The CDR3 protein is CASSQRGGKDTQYF. CDR3 DNA: TGTGCCAGCAGTCAACGAGGAGGGAAAGATACGCAGTATTTT.

This clonotype was detected many times. The chain has TRBV20-1 and TRBJ1-1; D gene ambiguous. This CDR3 is built from 12 residues. Germline CDR1 DFQATT, CDR2 SNEGSKA (reference sequence). V lost 3 bases and J lost 4, with 9 bases in between. The CDR3 bases are TGCAGTGCTAGTAGGTGGGGCACTGAAGCTTTCTTT. Translating gives CSASRWGTEAFF.

As to this clonotype: Being one base from a much bigger clone, this may be a read error. This chain uses TRBV20-1 with TRBJ2-7; no reliable D call. CDR3 size: 14 residues. The germline gives CDR1 DFQATT, CDR2 SNEGSKA (reference sequence). The CDR3, as DNA: TGCAGTGCTAGGGGCTCCACCCAATCCTACGAGCAGCACTTC. It codes for CSARGSTQSYEQHF.

This clonotype occurred many times. The V and J genes are TRBV28 and TRBJ2-1; weak D call: TRBD1 (5 bases). V was cut by 3 bases and J by 0 bases, with 9 bases left in between. Per germline, CDR1 MDHEN and CDR2 SYDVKM. This CDR3 has 15 amino acids. As DNA, the CDR3 is TGTGCCAGCAGTTTGGACACTCGCTCCTACAATGAGCAGTTCTTC. This codes for CASSLDTRSYNEQFF.

This clonotype was counted ten times or more. The chain combines TRBV6-6 with TRBJ1-2, with D perhaps matching TRBD1 (5 bases). The CDR3 consists of 17 residues. The germline gives CDR1 MNHNY, CDR2 SVGAGI (reference sequence). V was pared by 5 bases and J by 2 bases, with 21 bases between. In DNA, the CDR3 is TGTGCCAGCAGTCTACGCCCCAATACAGGAGCGAACTATGGCTACACCTTC. It codes for CASSLRPNTGANYGYTF.

The sample holds many counts of this clonotype. The CDR3 DNA follows: TGTGCCACCGGGGACAGTAACTATGGCTACACCTTC. Translating gives CATGDSNYGYTF. V usage is TRBV12-3 or TRBV12-4 and J usage is TRBJ1-2, with 7 bases lining up with TRBD1. CDR3 size: 12 residues. The V and J ends lost 10 bases and 1 base, in that order; junction bases with no gene match: 3.

This clonotype was seen ten or more times. The chain combines TRBV27 with TRBJ2-1; tentatively, D is TRBD1 or TRBD2 (7 bases each). V lost 2 bases to trimming and J lost 1 base, with 27 bases between them. This CDR3 is built from 21 residues. Per germline, CDR1 MNHEY and CDR2 SMNVEV (reference sequence). CDR3 in amino acids: CASSLRGLAGRAGESYNEQFF. CDR3 in DNA: TGTGCCAGCAGTTTAAGGGGGCTCGCTGGACGGGCGGGAGAGTCCTACAATGAGCAGTTCTTC.

J is TRBJ2-5 and V is TRBV6-6, with 8 bases lining up with TRBD2. Germline CDR1 reads MNHNY; CDR2 reads SVGAGI (reference sequence). The junction had 6 bases not matched to a gene; V was cut back by 7 bases and J by 5 bases. CDR3 size: 13 residues. Written as DNA, the CDR3 is TGTGCCAGCACCCCGACTAGCGTGGAGACCCAGTACTTC. Its translation: CASTPTSVETQYF.

The sample holds many counts of this clonotype. The V and J genes are TRBV5-4 and TRBJ2-3; no clear D. The CDR3 runs to 15 residues. V lost 0 bases and J lost 1, with 9 bases in between. The V gene's germline CDR1 is SGHNT and CDR2 YYREEE (reference sequence). CDR3 residues: CASSLGLGGTDTQYF. Written as DNA, the CDR3 is TGTGCCAGCAGCTTGGGCCTAGGTGGCACAGATACGCAGTATTTT.

V usage is TRBV12-3 or TRBV12-4 and J usage is TRBJ1-1; TRBD1 might be the D (6 bases). Between the trimmed V and J ends, which lost 6 bases and 11 bases, there was a span of 16 bases. The CDR3 has 12 residues. In DNA, the CDR3 is TGTGCCAGCAGCTCTACAGGGCCCCCGGCTTTCTTT. Its translation: CASSSTGPPAFF.